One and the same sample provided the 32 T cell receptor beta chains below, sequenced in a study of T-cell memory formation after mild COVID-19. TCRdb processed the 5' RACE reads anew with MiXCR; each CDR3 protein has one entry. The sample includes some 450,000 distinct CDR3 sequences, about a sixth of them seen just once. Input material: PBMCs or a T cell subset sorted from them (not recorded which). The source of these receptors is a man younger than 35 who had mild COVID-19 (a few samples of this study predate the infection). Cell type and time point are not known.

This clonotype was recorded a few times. The CDR3 spells CASSGRRLAGNNEQFF. CDR3 coding DNA: TGTGCCAGCAGCGGGAGGCGTCTAGCGGGGAACAATGAGCAGTTCTTC. This chain links TRBV5-6 with TRBJ2-1, with TRBD2 identical over 9 bases. Germline lookup yields CDR1 SGHDT and CDR2 YYEEEE. V lost 4 bases, J lost 5 bases, and 10 bases stayed unmatched. The CDR3 runs 16 residues.

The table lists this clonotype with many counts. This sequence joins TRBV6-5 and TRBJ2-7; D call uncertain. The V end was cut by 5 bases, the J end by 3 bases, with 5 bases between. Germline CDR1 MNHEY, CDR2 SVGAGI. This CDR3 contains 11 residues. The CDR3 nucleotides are TGTGCCAGCAGTCGGAACTACGAGCAGTACTTC. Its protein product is CASSRNYEQYF.

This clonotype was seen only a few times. The CDR3 loop reads CATSRVSGYGYTF. CDR3 nucleotides: TGTGCCACCAGCAGAGTGTCGGGCTATGGCTACACCTTC. This chain uses TRBV15 with TRBJ1-2; no reliable D call. Germline values: CDR1 LNHNV, CDR2 YYDKDF (reference sequence). Trimming took off 1 base at V and 4 bases at J, with 7 bases between the two ends. This CDR3 is 13 amino acids long.

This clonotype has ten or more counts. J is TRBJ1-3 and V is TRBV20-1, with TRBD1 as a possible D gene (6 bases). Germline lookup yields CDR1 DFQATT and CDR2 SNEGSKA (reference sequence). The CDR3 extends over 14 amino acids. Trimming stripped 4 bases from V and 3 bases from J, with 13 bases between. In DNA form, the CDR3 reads TGCAGTGCTACGTGGACAGACGGTGGAAACACCATATATTTT. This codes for CSATWTDGGNTIYF.

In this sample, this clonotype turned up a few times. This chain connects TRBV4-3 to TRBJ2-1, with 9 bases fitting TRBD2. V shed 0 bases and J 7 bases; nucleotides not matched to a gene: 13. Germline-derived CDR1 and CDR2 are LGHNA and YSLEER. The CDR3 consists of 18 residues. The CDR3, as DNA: TGCGCCAGCAGCCAAGATCGATTTGTAGCGGGGGTCGGTAATGAGCAGTTCTTC. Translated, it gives CASSQDRFVAGVGNEQFF.

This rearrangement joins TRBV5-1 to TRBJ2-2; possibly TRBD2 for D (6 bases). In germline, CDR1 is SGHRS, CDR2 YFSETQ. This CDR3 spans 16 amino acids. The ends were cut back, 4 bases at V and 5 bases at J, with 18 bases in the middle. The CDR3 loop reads CASSPQPGDTTGELFF. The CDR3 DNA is TGCGCCAGCAGCCCTCAACCGGGAGATACTACCGGGGAGCTGTTTTTT.

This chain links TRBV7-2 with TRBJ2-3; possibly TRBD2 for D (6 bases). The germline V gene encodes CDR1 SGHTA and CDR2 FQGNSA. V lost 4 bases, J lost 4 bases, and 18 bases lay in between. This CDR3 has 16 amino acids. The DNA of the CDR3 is TGTGCCAGCAGCTCCCAAGGATCGGGGGAGCCAGATACGCAGTATTTT. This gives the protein CASSSQGSGEPDTQYF.

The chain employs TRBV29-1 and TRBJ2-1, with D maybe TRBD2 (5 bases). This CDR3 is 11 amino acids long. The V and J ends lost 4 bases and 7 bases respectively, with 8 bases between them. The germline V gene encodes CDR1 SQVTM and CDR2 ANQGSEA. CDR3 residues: CSVGWENEQFF. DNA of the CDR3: TGCAGCGTTGGTTGGGAGAATGAGCAGTTCTTC.

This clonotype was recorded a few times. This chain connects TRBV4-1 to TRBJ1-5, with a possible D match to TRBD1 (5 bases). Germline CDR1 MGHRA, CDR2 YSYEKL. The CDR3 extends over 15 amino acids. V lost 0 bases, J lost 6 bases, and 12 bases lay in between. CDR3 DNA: TGCGCCAGCAGCCAAGATAGCAGGGTGGGTCAGCCCCAGCATTTT. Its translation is CASSQDSRVGQPQHF.

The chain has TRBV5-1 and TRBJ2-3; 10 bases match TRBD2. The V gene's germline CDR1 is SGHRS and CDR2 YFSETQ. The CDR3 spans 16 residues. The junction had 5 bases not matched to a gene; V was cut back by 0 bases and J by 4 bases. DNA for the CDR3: TGCGCCAGCAGCTTGGGAAGCGGACTAGCGGCAGATACGCAGTATTTT. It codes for CASSLGSGLAADTQYF.

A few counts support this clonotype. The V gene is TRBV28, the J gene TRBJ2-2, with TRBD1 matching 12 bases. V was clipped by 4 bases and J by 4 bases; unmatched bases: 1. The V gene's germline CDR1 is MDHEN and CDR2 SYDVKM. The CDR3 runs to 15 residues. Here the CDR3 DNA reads TGTGCCAGCAGTTGGGACAGGGGGCCCACCGGGGAGCTGTTTTTT. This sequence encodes CASSWDRGPTGELFF.

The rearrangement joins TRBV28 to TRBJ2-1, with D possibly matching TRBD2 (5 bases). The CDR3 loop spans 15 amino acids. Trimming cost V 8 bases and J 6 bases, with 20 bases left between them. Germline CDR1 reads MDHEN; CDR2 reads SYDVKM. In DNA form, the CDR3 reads TGTGCCAGCGCGGCGGGCACGGGTTTTTTCAATGAGCAGTTCTTC. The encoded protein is CASAAGTGFFNEQFF.

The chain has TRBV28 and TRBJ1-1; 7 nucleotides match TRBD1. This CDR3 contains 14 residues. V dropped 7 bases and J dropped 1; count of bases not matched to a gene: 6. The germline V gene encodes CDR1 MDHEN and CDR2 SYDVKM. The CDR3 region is CASTPGQANTEAFF. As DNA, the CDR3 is TGTGCCAGCACCCCAGGACAGGCGAACACTGAAGCTTTCTTT.

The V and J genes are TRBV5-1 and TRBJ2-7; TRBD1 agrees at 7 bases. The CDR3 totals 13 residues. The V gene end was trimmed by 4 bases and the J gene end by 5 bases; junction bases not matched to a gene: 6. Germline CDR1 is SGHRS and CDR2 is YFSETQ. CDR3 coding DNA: TGCGCCAGCAGCGTAGTCACAGGGGACGAGCAGTACTTC. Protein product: CASSVVTGDEQYF.

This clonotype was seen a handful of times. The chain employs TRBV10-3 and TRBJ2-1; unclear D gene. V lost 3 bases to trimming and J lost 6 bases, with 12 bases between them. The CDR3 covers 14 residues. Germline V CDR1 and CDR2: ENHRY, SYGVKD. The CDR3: CAISEPTWFNEQFF. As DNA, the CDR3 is TGTGCCATCAGTGAACCTACTTGGTTCAATGAGCAGTTCTTC.

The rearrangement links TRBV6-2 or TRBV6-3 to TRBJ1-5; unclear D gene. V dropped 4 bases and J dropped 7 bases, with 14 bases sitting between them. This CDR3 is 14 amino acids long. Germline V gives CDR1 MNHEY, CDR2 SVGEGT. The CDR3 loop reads CASSSGVRKQPQHF. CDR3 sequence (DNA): TGTGCCAGCAGTTCAGGCGTCAGGAAACAGCCCCAGCATTTT.

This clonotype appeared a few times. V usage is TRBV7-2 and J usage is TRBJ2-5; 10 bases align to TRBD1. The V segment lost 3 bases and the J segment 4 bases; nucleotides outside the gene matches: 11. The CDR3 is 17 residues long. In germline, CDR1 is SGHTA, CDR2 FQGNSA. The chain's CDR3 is CASSFIGWDRGGETQYF. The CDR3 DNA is TGTGCCAGCAGCTTTATAGGTTGGGACAGGGGAGGAGAGACCCAGTACTTC.

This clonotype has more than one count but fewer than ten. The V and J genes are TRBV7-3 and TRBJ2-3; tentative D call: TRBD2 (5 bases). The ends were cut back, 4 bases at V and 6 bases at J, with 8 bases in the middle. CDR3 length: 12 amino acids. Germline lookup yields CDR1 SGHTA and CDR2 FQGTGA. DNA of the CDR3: TGTGCCAGCAGCTCCGGACTGGATACGCAGTATTTT. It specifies CASSSGLDTQYF.

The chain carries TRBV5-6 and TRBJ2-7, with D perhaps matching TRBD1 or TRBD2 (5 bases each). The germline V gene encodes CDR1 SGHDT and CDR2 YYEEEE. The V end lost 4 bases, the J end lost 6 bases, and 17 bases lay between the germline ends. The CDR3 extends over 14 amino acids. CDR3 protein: CASSAGARLSEQYF. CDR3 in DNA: TGTGCCAGCAGCGCCGGGGCGCGCCTGTCCGAGCAGTACTTC.

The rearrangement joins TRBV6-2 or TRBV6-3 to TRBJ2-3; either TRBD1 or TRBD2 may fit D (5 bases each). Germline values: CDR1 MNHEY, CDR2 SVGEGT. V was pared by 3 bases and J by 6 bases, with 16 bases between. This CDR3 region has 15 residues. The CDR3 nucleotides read TGTGCCAGCAGTTATACGCGTCATCGGGGCGATACGCAGTATTTT. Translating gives CASSYTRHRGDTQYF.

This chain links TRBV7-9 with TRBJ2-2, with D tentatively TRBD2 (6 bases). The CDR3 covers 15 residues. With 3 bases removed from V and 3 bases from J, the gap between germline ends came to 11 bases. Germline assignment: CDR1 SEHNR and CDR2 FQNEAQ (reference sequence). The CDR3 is CASSFPGLYTGELFF. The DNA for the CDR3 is TGTGCCAGCAGCTTCCCGGGACTCTACACCGGGGAGCTGTTTTTT. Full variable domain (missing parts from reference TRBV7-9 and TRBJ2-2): DTGVSQNPRHKITKRGQNVTFRCDPISEHNRLYWYRQTLGQGPEFLTYFQNEAQLEKSRLLSDRFSAERPKGSFSTLEIQRTEQGDSAMYLCASSFPGLYTGELFFGEGSRLTVL.

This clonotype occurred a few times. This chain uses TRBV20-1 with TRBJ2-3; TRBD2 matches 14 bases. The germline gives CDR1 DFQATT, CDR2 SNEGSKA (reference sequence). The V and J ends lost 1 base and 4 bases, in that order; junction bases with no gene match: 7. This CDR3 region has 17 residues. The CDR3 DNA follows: TGCAGTGCTAGAGGACTAGCGGGGGGGTATTGGTCAGATACGCAGTATTTT. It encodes CSARGLAGGYWSDTQYF.

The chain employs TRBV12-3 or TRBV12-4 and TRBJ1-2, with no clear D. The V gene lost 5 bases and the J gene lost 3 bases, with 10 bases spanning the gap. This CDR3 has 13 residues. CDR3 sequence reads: CASSPSGHYGYTF. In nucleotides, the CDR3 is TGTGCCAGCAGTCCCTCAGGCCACTATGGCTACACCTTC.

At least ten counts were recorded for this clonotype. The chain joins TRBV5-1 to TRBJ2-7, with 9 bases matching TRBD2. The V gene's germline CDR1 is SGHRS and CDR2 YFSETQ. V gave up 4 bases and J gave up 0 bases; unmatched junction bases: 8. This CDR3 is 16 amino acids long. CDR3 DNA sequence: TGCGCCAGCAGCGGTCTAGCGGGACCGAACTCCTACGAGCAGTACTTC. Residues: CASSGLAGPNSYEQYF.

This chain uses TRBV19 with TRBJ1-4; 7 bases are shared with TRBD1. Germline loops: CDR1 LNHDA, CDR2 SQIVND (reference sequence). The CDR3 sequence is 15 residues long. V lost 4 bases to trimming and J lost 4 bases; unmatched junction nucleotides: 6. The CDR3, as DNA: TGTGCCAGTAGTACCGGACAGGCGAATAATGAAAAACTGTTTTTT. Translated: CASSTGQANNEKLFF.

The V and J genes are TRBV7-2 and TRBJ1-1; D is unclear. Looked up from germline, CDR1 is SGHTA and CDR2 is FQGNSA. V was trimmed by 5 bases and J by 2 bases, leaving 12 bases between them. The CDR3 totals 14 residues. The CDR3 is CASSEKFRNTEAFF. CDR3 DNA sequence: TGTGCCAGCAGCGAAAAATTCCGAAACACTGAAGCTTTCTTT.

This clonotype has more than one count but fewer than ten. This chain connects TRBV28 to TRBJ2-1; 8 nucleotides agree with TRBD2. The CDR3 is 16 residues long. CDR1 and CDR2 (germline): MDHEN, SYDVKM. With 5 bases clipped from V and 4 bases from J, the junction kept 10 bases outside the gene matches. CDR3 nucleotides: TGTGCCAGCAGTATCCCTAGCGGGCGCGGGTACAATGAGCAGTTCTTC. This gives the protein CASSIPSGRGYNEQFF. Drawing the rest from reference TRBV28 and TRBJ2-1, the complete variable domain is DVKVTQSSRYLVKRTGEKVFLECVQDMDHENMFWYRQDPGLGLRLIYFSYDVKMKEKGDIPEGYSVSREKKERFSLILESASTNQTSMYLCASSIPSGRGYNEQFFGPGTRLTVL.

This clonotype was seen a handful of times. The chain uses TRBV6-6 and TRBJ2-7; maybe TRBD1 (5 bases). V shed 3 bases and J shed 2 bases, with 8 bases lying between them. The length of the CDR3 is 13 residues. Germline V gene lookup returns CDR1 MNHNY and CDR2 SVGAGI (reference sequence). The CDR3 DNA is TGTGCCAGCAGTTATTCGGACACCTACGAGCAGTACTTC. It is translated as CASSYSDTYEQYF.

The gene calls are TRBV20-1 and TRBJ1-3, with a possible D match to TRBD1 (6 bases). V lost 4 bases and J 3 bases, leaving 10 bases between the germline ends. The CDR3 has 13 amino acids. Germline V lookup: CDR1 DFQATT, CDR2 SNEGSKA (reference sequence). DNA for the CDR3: TGCAGTGCTACAGGACAGAGTGGAAACACCATATATTTT. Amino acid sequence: CSATGQSGNTIYF.

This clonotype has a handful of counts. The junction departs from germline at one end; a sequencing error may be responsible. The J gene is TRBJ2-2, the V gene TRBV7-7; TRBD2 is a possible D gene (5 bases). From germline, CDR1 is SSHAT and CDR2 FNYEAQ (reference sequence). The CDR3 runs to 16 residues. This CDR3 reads CASSGFPDSNTGELFF. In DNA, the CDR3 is TGTGCTAGCAGCGGCTTTCCGGACTCGAACACCGGGGAGCTGTTTTTT.

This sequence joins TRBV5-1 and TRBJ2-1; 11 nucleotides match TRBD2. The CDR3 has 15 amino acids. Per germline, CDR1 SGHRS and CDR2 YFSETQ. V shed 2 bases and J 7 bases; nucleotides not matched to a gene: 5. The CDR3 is CASSFFSGGANEQFF. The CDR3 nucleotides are TGCGCCAGCAGCTTTTTTAGCGGGGGGGCTAATGAGCAGTTCTTC.

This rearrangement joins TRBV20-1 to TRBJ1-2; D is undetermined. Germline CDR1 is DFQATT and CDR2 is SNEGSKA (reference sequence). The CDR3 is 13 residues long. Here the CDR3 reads CRPSDTANYGYTF. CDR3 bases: TGCAGACCGAGCGATACCGCTAACTATGGCTACACCTTC.